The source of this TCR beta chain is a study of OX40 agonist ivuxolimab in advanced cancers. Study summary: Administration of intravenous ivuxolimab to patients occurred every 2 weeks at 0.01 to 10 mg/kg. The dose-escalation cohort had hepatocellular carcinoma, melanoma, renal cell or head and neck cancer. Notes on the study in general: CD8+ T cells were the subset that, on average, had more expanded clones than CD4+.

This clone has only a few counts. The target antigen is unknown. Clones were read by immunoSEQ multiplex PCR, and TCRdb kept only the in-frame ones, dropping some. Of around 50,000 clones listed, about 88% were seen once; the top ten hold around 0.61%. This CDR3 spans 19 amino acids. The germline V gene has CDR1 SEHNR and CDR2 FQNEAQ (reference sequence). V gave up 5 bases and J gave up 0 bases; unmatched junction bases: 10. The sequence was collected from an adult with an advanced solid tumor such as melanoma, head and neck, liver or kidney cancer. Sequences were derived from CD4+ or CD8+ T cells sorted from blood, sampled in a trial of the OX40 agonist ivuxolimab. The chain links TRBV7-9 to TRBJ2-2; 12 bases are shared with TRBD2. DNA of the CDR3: TGTGCCAGCAGCCTTGGAGGACTAGCGGGGTTCACGAACACCGGGGAGCTGTTTTTT. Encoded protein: CASSLGGLAGFTNTGELFF.